This TCR beta chain appears in the sequencing data of a study of Graves' ophthalmopathy and Graves' hyperthyroidism. Trimming took off 1 base at V and 7 bases at J, with 4 bases between the two ends. The CDR3 is 12 residues long. From germline, CDR1 is SGHVS and CDR2 FQNEAQ. This clonotype was picked up many times. TCR beta CDR3 amplification used RNA transcripts. A first-round RT-PCR used HTBI primers, followed by a second-round multiplex PCR. Via MiXCR, TCRdb re-called the multiplex PCR reads, giving one row per CDR3 protein. The sample records over 150,000 distinct CDR3 sequences, roughly 37% being singletons.

The rearrangement joins TRBV7-8 to TRBJ2-2; no reliable D call. The sequence was collected from a woman between 35 and 50 years old with Graves' ophthalmopathy. Material: peripheral blood. CDR3 DNA sequence: TGTGCCAGCAGCTTAGGAGACGGGGAGCTGTTTTTT. Translated: CASSLGDGELFF.